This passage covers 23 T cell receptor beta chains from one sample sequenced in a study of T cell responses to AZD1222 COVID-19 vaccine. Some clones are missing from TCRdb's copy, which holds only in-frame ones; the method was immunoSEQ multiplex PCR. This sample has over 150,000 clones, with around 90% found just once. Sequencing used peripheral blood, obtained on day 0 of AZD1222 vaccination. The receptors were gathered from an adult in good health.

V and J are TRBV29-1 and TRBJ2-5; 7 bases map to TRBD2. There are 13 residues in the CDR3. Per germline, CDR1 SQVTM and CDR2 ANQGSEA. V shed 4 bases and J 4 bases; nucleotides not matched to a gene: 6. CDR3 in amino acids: CSVVGGIGETQYF. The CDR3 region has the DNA TGCAGCGTTGTGGGGGGGATAGGAGAGACCCAGTACTTC. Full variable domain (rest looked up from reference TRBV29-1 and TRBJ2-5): SAVISQKPSRDICQRGTSLTIQCQVDSQVTMMFWYRQQPGQSLTLIATANQGSEATYESGFVIDKFPISRPNLTFSTLTVSNMSPEDSSIYLCSVVGGIGETQYFGPGTRLLVL.

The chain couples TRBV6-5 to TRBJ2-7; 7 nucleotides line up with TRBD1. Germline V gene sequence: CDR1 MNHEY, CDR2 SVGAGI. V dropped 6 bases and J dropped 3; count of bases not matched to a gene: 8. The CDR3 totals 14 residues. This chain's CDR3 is CASSRDSLLYEQYF. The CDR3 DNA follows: TGTGCCAGCAGCAGGGACAGCCTGCTCTACGAGCAGTACTTC.

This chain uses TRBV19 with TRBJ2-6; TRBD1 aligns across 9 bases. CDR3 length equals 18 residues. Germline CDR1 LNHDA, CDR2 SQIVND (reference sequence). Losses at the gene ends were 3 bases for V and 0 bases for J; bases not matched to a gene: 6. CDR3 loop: CASSITGGLISGANVLTF. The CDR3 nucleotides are TGTGCCAGTAGTATTACAGGGGGCCTTATCTCTGGGGCCAACGTCCTGACTTTC.

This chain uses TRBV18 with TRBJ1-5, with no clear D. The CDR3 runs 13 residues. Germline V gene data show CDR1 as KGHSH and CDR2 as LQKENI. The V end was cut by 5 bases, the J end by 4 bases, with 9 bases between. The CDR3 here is CASSALENQPQHF. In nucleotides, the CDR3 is TGTGCCAGCTCAGCGCTGGAAAATCAGCCCCAGCATTTT.

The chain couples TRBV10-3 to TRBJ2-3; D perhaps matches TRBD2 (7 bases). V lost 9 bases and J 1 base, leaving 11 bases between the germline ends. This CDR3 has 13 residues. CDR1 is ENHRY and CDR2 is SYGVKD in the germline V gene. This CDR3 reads CAIRGGRTDTQYF. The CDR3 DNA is TGTGCCATACGCGGGGGCCGCACAGATACGCAGTATTTT.

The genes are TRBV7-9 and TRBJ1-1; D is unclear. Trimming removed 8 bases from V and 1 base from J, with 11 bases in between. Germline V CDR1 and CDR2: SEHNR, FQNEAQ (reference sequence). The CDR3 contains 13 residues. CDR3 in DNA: TGTGCCAGCGGACTCAAACCGAACACTGAAGCTTTCTTT. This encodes CASGLKPNTEAFF.

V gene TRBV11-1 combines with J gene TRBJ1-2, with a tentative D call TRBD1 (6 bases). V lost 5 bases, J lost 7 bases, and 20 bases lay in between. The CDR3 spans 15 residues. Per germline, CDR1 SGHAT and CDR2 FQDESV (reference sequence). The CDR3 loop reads CASSPSQGPVPGYTF. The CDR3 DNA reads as TGTGCCAGCAGCCCCTCCCAGGGGCCGGTCCCTGGCTACACCTTC.

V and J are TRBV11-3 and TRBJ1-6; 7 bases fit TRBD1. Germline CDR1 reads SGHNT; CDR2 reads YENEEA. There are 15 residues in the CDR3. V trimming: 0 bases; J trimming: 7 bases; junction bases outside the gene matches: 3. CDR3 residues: CASSLDSGQNSPLHF. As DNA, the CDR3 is TGTGCCAGCAGCTTAGACTCGGGACAGAATTCACCCCTCCACTTT.

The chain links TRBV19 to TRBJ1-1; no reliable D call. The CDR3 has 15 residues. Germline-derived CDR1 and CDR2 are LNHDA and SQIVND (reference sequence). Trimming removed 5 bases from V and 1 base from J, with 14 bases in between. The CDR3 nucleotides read TGTGCCAGTAGTTCATATCGGTCAGGGAACACTGAAGCTTTCTTT. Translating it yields CASSSYRSGNTEAFF.

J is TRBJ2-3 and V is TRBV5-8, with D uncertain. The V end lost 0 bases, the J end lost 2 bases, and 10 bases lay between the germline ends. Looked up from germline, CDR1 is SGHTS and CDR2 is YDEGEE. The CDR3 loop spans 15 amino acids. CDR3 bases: TGTGCCAGCAGCTTGGACGGGTCTGCCACAGATACGCAGTATTTT. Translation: CASSLDGSATDTQYF.

This CDR3 is CASSLGRGLGDRYTF. The DNA of the CDR3 is TGCGCCAGCAGCTTGGGGCGGGGATTGGGTGACCGCTACACCTTC. The rearrangement joins TRBV5-1 to TRBJ1-2; D not certain. The CDR3 has 15 amino acids. CDR1 SGHRS and CDR2 YFSETQ come from the germline V gene. Trimming stripped 0 bases from V and 9 bases from J, with 18 bases between.

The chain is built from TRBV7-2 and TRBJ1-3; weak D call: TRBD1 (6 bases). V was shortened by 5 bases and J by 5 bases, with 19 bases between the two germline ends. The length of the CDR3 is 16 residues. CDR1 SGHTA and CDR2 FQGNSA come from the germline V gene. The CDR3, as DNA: TGTGCCAGCAGCCACCCCGGGGGCGTTACTAGAAACACCATATATTTT. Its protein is CASSHPGGVTRNTIYF.

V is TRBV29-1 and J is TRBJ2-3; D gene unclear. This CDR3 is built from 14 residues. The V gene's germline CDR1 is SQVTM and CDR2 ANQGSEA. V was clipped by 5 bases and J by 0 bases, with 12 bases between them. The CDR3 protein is CSVRVVPSTDTQYF. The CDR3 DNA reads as TGCAGCGTTCGGGTAGTTCCTAGCACAGATACGCAGTATTTT.

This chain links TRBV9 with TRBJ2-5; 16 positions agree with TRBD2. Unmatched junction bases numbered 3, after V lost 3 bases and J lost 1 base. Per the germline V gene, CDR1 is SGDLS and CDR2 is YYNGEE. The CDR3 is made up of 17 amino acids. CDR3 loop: CASSAGTSGRAQETQYF. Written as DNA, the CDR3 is TGTGCCAGCAGCGCCGGGACTAGCGGGAGGGCCCAAGAGACCCAGTACTTC.

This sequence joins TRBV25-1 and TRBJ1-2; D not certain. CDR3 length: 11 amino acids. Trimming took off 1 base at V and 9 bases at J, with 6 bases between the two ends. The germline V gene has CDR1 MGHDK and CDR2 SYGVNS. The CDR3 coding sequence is TGTGCCAGCAGTGAATCCGGCCGCTACACCTTC. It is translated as CASSESGRYTF.

In DNA, the CDR3 is TGTGCCAGCAGGCCTGCGATGCGCGACGGGGAGCTGTTTTTT. It specifies CASRPAMRDGELFF. V usage is TRBV7-9 and J usage is TRBJ2-2; D is ambiguous. V dropped 6 bases and J dropped 7 bases, with 15 bases sitting between them. The germline V gene has CDR1 SEHNR and CDR2 FQNEAQ (reference sequence). The CDR3 consists of 14 residues. The full variable domain, with the rest looked up from reference TRBV7-9 and TRBJ2-2, is DTGVSQNPRHKITKRGQNVTFRCDPISEHNRLYWYRQTLGQGPEFLTYFQNEAQLEKSRLLSDRFSAERPKGSFSTLEIQRTEQGDSAMYLCASRPAMRDGELFFGEGSRLTVL.

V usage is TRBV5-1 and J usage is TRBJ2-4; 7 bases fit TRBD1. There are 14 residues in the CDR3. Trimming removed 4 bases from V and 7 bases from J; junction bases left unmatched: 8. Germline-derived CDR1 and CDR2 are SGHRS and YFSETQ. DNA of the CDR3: TGCGCCAGCAGCCCCGACAGGGCCGCGAACATTCAGTACTTC. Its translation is CASSPDRAANIQYF.

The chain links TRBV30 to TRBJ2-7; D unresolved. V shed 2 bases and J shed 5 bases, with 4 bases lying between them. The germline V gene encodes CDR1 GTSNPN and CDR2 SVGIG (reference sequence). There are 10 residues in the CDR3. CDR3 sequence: CAWSIDEQYF. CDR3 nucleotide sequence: TGTGCCTGGAGTATTGACGAGCAGTACTTC.

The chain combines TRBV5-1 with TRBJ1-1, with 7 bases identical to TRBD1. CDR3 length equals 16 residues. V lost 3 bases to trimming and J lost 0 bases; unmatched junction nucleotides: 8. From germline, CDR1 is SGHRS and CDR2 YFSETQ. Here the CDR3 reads CASSSRRTGVNTEAFF. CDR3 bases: TGCGCCAGCAGCTCTAGGCGGACAGGCGTGAACACTGAAGCTTTCTTT.

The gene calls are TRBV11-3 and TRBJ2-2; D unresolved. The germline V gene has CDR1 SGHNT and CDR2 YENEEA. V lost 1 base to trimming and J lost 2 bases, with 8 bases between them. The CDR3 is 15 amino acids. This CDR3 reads CASSLGVGNTGELFF. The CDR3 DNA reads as TGTGCCAGCAGCTTAGGGGTCGGTAACACCGGGGAGCTGTTTTTT.

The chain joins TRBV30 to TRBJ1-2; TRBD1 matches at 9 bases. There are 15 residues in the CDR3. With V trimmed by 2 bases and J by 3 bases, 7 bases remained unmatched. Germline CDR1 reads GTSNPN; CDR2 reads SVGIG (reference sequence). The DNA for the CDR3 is TGTGCCTGGAGTCCCGGACAGGGGATCCACTATGGCTACACCTTC. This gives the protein CAWSPGQGIHYGYTF.

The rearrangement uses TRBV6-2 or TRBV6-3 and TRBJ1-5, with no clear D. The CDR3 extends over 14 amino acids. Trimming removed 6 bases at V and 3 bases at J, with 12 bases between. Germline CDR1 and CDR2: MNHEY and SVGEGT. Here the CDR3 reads CASSRMVSNQPQHF. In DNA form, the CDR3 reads TGTGCCAGCAGCCGAATGGTTTCCAATCAGCCCCAGCATTTT.

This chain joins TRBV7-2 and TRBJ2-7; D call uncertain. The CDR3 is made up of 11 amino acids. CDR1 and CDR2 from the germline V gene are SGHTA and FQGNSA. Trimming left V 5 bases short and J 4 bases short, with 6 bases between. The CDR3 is CASSPRYEQYF. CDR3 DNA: TGTGCCAGCAGCCCCAGGTACGAGCAGTACTTC.